What follows are 14 T cell receptor beta chains derived from one specimen sequenced in a study of T cell responses to AZD1222 COVID-19 vaccine. Measured with immunoSEQ multiplex PCR; TCRdb has only the in-frame clones, and not every one. Among approximately 150,000 clones listed, around 90% were seen once. The specimen was peripheral blood, collected 28 days after the second dose of the MenACWY control vaccine. The receptors stem from an adult who received the MenACWY meningococcal vaccine as a control.

The DNA of the CDR3 is TGTGCCAGCAGTTTCAGGGGACAGGGGAAAGAGCAGTACTTC. Amino acids: CASSFRGQGKEQYF. V and J are TRBV28 and TRBJ2-7, with 10 bases matching TRBD1. This CDR3 comprises 14 residues. Losses at the gene ends were 3 bases for V and 7 bases for J; bases not matched to a gene: 6. Germline V gives CDR1 MDHEN, CDR2 SYDVKM.

V gene TRBV25-1 combines with J gene TRBJ2-7; D uncertain. This CDR3 comprises 9 residues. V was cut by 7 bases and J by 7 bases, with 5 bases left in between. CDR1 is MGHDK and CDR2 is SYGVNS in the germline V gene. This CDR3 reads CASKTEQYF. In DNA form, the CDR3 reads TGTGCCAGCAAGACGGAGCAGTACTTC.

The CDR3 loop is CASSLNRGPLMNTEAFF. In nucleotides, the CDR3 is TGCGCCAGCAGCTTAAACAGGGGACCCCTAATGAACACTGAAGCTTTCTTT. The chain links TRBV5-1 to TRBJ1-1; TRBD1 agrees at 7 bases. In germline, CDR1 is SGHRS, CDR2 YFSETQ. V lost 2 bases, J lost 0 bases, and 10 bases stayed unmatched. CDR3 size: 17 residues.

This chain uses TRBV5-1 with TRBJ2-1; D is ambiguous. This CDR3 has 12 amino acids. The germline gives CDR1 SGHRS, CDR2 YFSETQ. The ends were cut back, 4 bases at V and 9 bases at J, with 11 bases in the middle. This chain's CDR3 is CASSLLRGEQFF. The CDR3 DNA reads TGCGCCAGCAGCCTACTGAGAGGTGAGCAGTTCTTC. The variable domain in full, with the rest retrieved from reference TRBV5-1 and TRBJ2-1, is KAGVTQTPRYLIKTRGQQVTLSCSPISGHRSVSWYQQTPGQGLQFLFEYFSETQRNKGNFPGRFSGRQFSNSRSEMNVSTLELGDSALYLCASSLLRGEQFFGPGTRLTVL.

CDR3 protein: CASSWLGNTGELFF. The CDR3 DNA is TGTGCCAGCAGCTGGCTGGGCAACACCGGGGAGCTGTTTTTT. The chain is built from TRBV6-5 and TRBJ2-2; no clear D gene. V was clipped by 6 bases and J by 2 bases, with 10 bases between them. The CDR3 runs 14 residues. Per the germline V gene, CDR1 is MNHEY and CDR2 is SVGAGI.

V usage is TRBV5-6 and J usage is TRBJ1-5; D gene unclear. V dropped 3 bases and J dropped 3 bases, with 13 bases sitting between them. The CDR3 totals 15 residues. The germline CDR1 and CDR2 sequences are SGHDT and YYEEEE. DNA of the CDR3: TGTGCCAGCAGCTGGTTTGACAACATCAATCAGCCCCAGCATTTT. Amino acid sequence: CASSWFDNINQPQHF.

The chain couples TRBV7-9 to TRBJ1-1, with D uncertain. Germline CDR1 and CDR2: SEHNR and FQNEAQ (reference sequence). This CDR3 is built from 13 residues. The V gene lost 2 bases and the J gene lost 3 bases, with 7 bases spanning the gap. Written as DNA, the CDR3 is TGTGCCAGCAGCTTAATGTATGACACTGAAGCTTTCTTT. It encodes CASSLMYDTEAFF.

The rearrangement links TRBV11-2 to TRBJ1-2; 7 bases fit TRBD1. The junction had 3 bases not matched to a gene; V was cut back by 1 base and J by 4 bases. This CDR3 contains 14 residues. Germline V CDR1 and CDR2: SGHAT, FQNNGV. The CDR3 DNA is TGTGCCAGCAGCTTAGGACAGGGAGTCTATGGCTACACCTTC. Residues: CASSLGQGVYGYTF.

The chain couples TRBV7-2 to TRBJ2-3, with a weak D call TRBD1 (6 bases). The CDR3 has 14 residues. Deletions cut 3 bases from V and 2 bases from J, with 9 bases between. CDR1 and CDR2 from the germline V gene are SGHTA and FQGNSA. The CDR3, as DNA: TGTGCCAGCAGCTTGGGACACAACACAGATACGCAGTATTTT. The encoded protein is CASSLGHNTDTQYF.

The rearrangement links TRBV4-3 to TRBJ2-3, with D unclear. Trimming pared 1 base from V and 3 bases from J, leaving 5 bases between. The germline CDR1 and CDR2 sequences are LGHNA and YSLEER. The CDR3 contains 13 residues. This CDR3 is CASSQVSTDTQYF. The CDR3 coding sequence is TGCGCCAGCAGCCAAGTGAGTACAGATACGCAGTATTTT.

This clone was recorded once. Here the CDR3 DNA reads TGTGCCAGCAGCGCCGGACACGACGCAGATACGCAGTATTTT. Translation: CASSAGHDADTQYF. V gene TRBV11-2 combines with J gene TRBJ2-3, with D possibly TRBD1 on 5 matching bases. Between the trimmed V and J ends, which lost 5 bases and 4 bases, there was a span of 13 bases. CDR3 size: 14 residues. Germline loops: CDR1 SGHAT, CDR2 FQNNGV.

This chain connects TRBV19 to TRBJ1-5; 9 bases map to TRBD1. The CDR3 is 16 residues long. Germline CDR1 is LNHDA and CDR2 is SQIVND (reference sequence). V lost 5 bases, J lost 1 base, and 6 bases stayed unmatched. The CDR3 reads CASSGRDRVSNQPQHF. CDR3 coding DNA: TGTGCCAGTAGTGGCAGGGACAGGGTAAGCAATCAGCCCCAGCATTTT.

The chain combines TRBV25-1 with TRBJ1-4, with D unresolved. CDR3 length equals 14 residues. The V end lost 2 bases, the J end lost 0 bases, and 4 bases lay between the germline ends. Germline assignment: CDR1 MGHDK and CDR2 SYGVNS. The CDR3: CASSEGATNEKLFF. CDR3 in DNA: TGTGCCAGCAGTGAAGGGGCAACTAATGAAAAACTGTTTTTT.

This clone came up once. The gene calls are TRBV30 and TRBJ2-2, with 11 nucleotides matching TRBD1. This CDR3 is 14 amino acids long. The V and J ends lost 3 bases and 6 bases, in that order; junction bases with no gene match: 3. Looked up from germline, CDR1 is GTSNPN and CDR2 is SVGIG (reference sequence). CDR3 protein: CAWRGTGGAGELFF. The CDR3 coding sequence is TGTGCCTGGAGGGGGACAGGGGGTGCCGGGGAGCTGTTTTTT.